These 32 T cell receptor beta chains came from one sample sequenced in a study of T cell responses to AZD1222 COVID-19 vaccine (dated by TCRdb to about 2021). The library was prepared using the immunoSEQ multiplex PCR assay. TCRdb retrieved this table from immuneACCESS and kept in-frame rearrangements only. Not all clones are present; in checked studies, unresolved V genes account for under half, and no reason is known for the remainder. This sample holds 140,000 to 150,000 clones; nearly 90% were observed only once. The ten most abundant clones make up approximately 5.6% of the sample. According to the study, the label for this sample's time point signals: about 28 days (+/-7) after the second vaccine dose. What the treatment or condition label conveys for this sample: meningococcal conjugate vaccine given as trial control. Specimen: peripheral blood, collected 28 days after the second dose of the MenACWY control vaccine. Every receptor here comes from an adult who received the MenACWY meningococcal vaccine as a control.

V is TRBV30 and J is TRBJ1-1; D ambiguous. Trimming left V 0 bases short and J 1 base short, with 12 bases between. The germline V gene has CDR1 GTSNPN and CDR2 SVGIG (reference sequence). This CDR3 comprises 15 residues. CDR3 amino acids: CAWSVIATSNTEAFF. The DNA of the CDR3 is TGTGCCTGGAGTGTAATCGCCACCTCGAACACTGAAGCTTTCTTT.

The chain carries TRBV6-6 and TRBJ1-5; D not resolved. Germline assignment: CDR1 MNHNY and CDR2 SVGAGI (reference sequence). Trimming removed 5 bases from V and 1 base from J, with 9 bases in between. The CDR3 has 14 residues. CDR3: CASSGPGSNQPQHF. The CDR3 DNA reads as TGTGCCAGCAGTGGACCAGGCAGCAATCAGCCCCAGCATTTT.

This clone appeared a single time. This chain uses TRBV6-5 with TRBJ2-7; D call uncertain. This CDR3 contains 15 residues. Trimming cost V 2 bases and J 4 bases, with 15 bases left between them. Germline CDR1 MNHEY, CDR2 SVGAGI. CDR3 in DNA: TGTGCCAGCAGTTACGGTTCCGATCCATCATACGAGCAGTACTTC. Protein sequence: CASSYGSDPSYEQYF.

The CDR3 protein is CASSPPGPSRTEAFF. CDR3 nucleotide sequence: TGTGCCAGCAGCCCGCCCGGACCGAGTCGAACTGAAGCTTTCTTT. V gene TRBV21-1 combines with J gene TRBJ1-1. TRBV21-1 is assigned pseudogene status. There are 15 residues in the CDR3.

The chain couples TRBV6-5 to TRBJ2-7; TRBD2 is a possible D gene (6 bases). V was cut by 0 bases and J by 2 bases, with 11 bases left in between. The CDR3 consists of 15 residues. Per the germline V gene, CDR1 is MNHEY and CDR2 is SVGAGI. The CDR3 reads CASSYSGGATYEQYF. The CDR3 DNA is TGTGCCAGCAGTTACTCGGGGGGAGCTACCTACGAGCAGTACTTC.

V is TRBV18 and J is TRBJ1-2; 11 bases match TRBD1. Germline V gene data show CDR1 as KGHSH and CDR2 as LQKENI. Germline trimming cut 3 bases from V and 7 bases from J; bases unmatched to any gene: 1. This CDR3 has 13 amino acids. CDR3 nucleotides: TGTGCCAGCTCACCCGGGACAGGGGGTGGCTACACCTTC. Amino acid sequence: CASSPGTGGGYTF.

This clone was counted only a few times. The V call is TRBV4-3, the J call TRBJ2-7; 7 bases line up with TRBD1. The CDR3 spans 15 residues. V shed 4 bases, J shed 0 bases, and the junction held 6 bases outside the gene matches. Germline values: CDR1 LGHNA, CDR2 YSLEER. The CDR3 sequence is CASSLGQVSSYEQYF. CDR3 DNA sequence: TGCGCCAGCAGCCTCGGACAGGTGAGCTCCTACGAGCAGTACTTC.

The gene calls are TRBV12-3 or TRBV12-4 and TRBJ1-1, with a weak D call TRBD1 (5 bases). V lost 7 bases, J lost 11 bases, and 17 bases lay in between. The CDR3 runs 12 residues. CDR3 amino acids: CASTLRGPWAFF. The CDR3 region has the DNA TGTGCCAGCACCTTGAGGGGACCTTGGGCTTTCTTT.

The chain carries TRBV27 and TRBJ2-7, with unresolved D. Trimming shortened V by 1 base and J by 3 bases, and 19 bases separated the two germline ends. Per germline, CDR1 MNHEY and CDR2 SMNVEV (reference sequence). This CDR3 comprises 17 residues. The CDR3 spells CASSLLSSDVGIYEQYF. The CDR3 DNA reads as TGTGCCAGCAGTTTATTATCTTCGGACGTGGGGATCTACGAGCAGTACTTC.

This clone is medium-sized within its sample. This chain connects TRBV5-4 to TRBJ2-6; D is unresolved. The CDR3 runs 15 residues. The V gene lost 1 base and the J gene lost 0 bases, with 5 bases spanning the gap. Germline-derived CDR1 and CDR2 are SGHNT and YYREEE (reference sequence). The DNA for the CDR3 is TGTGCCAGCAGCTTGAGACTCTCTGGGGCCAACGTCCTGACTTTC. As protein: CASSLRLSGANVLTF.

This sequence joins TRBV19 and TRBJ1-1; 12 bases line up with TRBD1. CDR3 length equals 16 residues. J lost 4 bases, V lost 5 bases, and 8 bases had no gene match. Per the germline V gene, CDR1 is LNHDA and CDR2 is SQIVND (reference sequence). The CDR3 region is CASSVRDRGRFTEAFF. The DNA for the CDR3 is TGTGCCAGTAGTGTCCGGGACAGGGGGCGCTTCACTGAAGCTTTCTTT.

Comment on this clone: The same CDR3 can be traced to other DNA sequences in this sample. The chain combines TRBV30 with TRBJ1-5; D is uncertain. This CDR3 is 12 amino acids long. Trimming left V 1 base short and J 1 base short, with 2 bases between. Germline CDR1 and CDR2: GTSNPN and SVGIG (reference sequence). The CDR3: CAWSGSNQPQHF. The CDR3 nucleotides are TGTGCCTGGAGTGGCAGCAATCAGCCCCAGCATTTT. Full variable domain (outside the CDR3, taken from reference TRBV30 and TRBJ1-5): SQTIHQWPATLVQPVGSPLSLECTVEGTSNPNLYWYRQAAGRGLQLLFYSVGIGQISSEVPQNLSASRPQDRQFILSSKKLLLSDSGFYLCAWSGSNQPQHFGDGTRLSIL.

The V gene is TRBV7-8, the J gene TRBJ1-5; D gene ambiguous. V dropped 2 bases and J dropped 5 bases, with 13 bases sitting between them. In germline, CDR1 is SGHVS, CDR2 FQNEAQ. CDR3 length equals 15 residues. The CDR3 spells CASSLPSGIDQPQHF. The CDR3, as DNA: TGTGCCAGCAGCTTACCCTCAGGTATTGATCAGCCCCAGCATTTT.

This chain uses TRBV9 with TRBJ2-2; 7 positions match TRBD1. The CDR3 spans 16 residues. Per germline, CDR1 SGDLS and CDR2 YYNGEE. Losses at the gene ends were 4 bases for V and 7 bases for J; bases not matched to a gene: 13. DNA for the CDR3: TGTGCCAGCAGCCCACAGGGGCTCCTCTTGAGCGGGGAGCTGTTTTTT. As protein: CASSPQGLLLSGELFF.

The chain is built from TRBV2 and TRBJ1-6, with 8 bases that match TRBD1. Trimming at V came to 4 bases and at J to 9 bases, leaving 8 bases not matched to a gene. CDR1 and CDR2 (germline): SNHLY, FYNNEI. The CDR3 is made up of 15 amino acids. CDR3 loop: CASSAGQGETSPLHF. CDR3 in DNA: TGTGCCAGCAGTGCCGGACAGGGAGAAACTTCACCCCTCCACTTT.

The genes are TRBV7-3 and TRBJ2-3, with 10 bases that match TRBD2. The CDR3 has 15 amino acids. V lost 5 bases to trimming and J lost 4 bases; unmatched junction nucleotides: 6. Germline assignment: CDR1 SGHTA and CDR2 FQGTGA. The CDR3 loop is CASSPSGSSPDTQYF. CDR3 in DNA: TGTGCCAGCAGCCCTAGCGGGAGCTCCCCAGATACGCAGTATTTT. The whole variable domain, remainder taken from reference TRBV7-3 and TRBJ2-3, is GAGVSQTPSNKVTEKGKYVELRCDPISGHTALYWYRQSLGQGPEFLIYFQGTGAADDSGLPNDRFFAVRPEGSVSTLKIQRTERGDSAVYLCASSPSGSSPDTQYFGPGTRLTVL.

V gene TRBV7-3 combines with J gene TRBJ2-3; no definite D call. V was clipped by 5 bases and J by 3 bases, with 12 bases between them. This CDR3 has 14 residues. From germline, CDR1 is SGHTA and CDR2 FQGTGA. CDR3 sequence reads: CASSPAGFTDTQYF. The CDR3 coding sequence is TGTGCCAGCAGCCCAGCAGGATTTACAGATACGCAGTATTTT. The whole variable domain, filled in from reference TRBV7-3 and TRBJ2-3, reads GAGVSQTPSNKVTEKGKYVELRCDPISGHTALYWYRQSLGQGPEFLIYFQGTGAADDSGLPNDRFFAVRPEGSVSTLKIQRTERGDSAVYLCASSPAGFTDTQYFGPGTRLTVL.

This chain joins TRBV30 and TRBJ1-4; TRBD1 aligns across 7 bases. The CDR3 has 14 residues. Germline CDR1 is GTSNPN and CDR2 is SVGIG (reference sequence). Trimming at V came to 1 base and at J to 7 bases, leaving 6 bases not matched to a gene. CDR3 in DNA: TGTGCCTGGAGTGGGACAGGAGACCTTGAAAAACTGTTTTTT. This translates into CAWSGTGDLEKLFF.

This rearrangement joins TRBV9 to TRBJ2-6; D is undetermined. Trimming left V 0 bases short and J 0 bases short, with 10 bases between. CDR1 and CDR2 from the germline V gene are SGDLS and YYNGEE. The CDR3 contains 17 residues. The CDR3 spells CASSVAASSSGANVLTF. CDR3 in DNA: TGTGCCAGCAGCGTAGCCGCCTCTTCCTCTGGGGCCAACGTCCTGACTTTC.

As regards this clone: An end of the junction does not agree with germline; a read error may underlie this. CDR3 protein: CASSEAPGEGRRYF. The CDR3 region has the DNA TGTGCCAGCAGTGAAGCGCCAGGGGAGGGCAGGCGGTATTTT. The chain employs TRBV2 and TRBJ1-4; tentatively, D is TRBD1 (6 bases). CDR1 and CDR2 (germline): SNHLY, FYNNEI. The CDR3 runs 14 residues.

Details on this clone: The same CDR3 can be traced to other DNA sequences in this sample. The chain uses TRBV27 and TRBJ1-1; D might be TRBD1 (5 bases). The V end was cut by 2 bases, the J end by 5 bases, with 9 bases between. Germline V CDR1 and CDR2: MNHEY, SMNVEV (reference sequence). The length of the CDR3 is 13 residues. The CDR3 loop reads CASSLGGRTEAFF. DNA for the CDR3: TGTGCCAGCAGTTTAGGGGGGAGGACTGAAGCTTTCTTT.

The chain has TRBV7-2 and TRBJ1-1; D ambiguous. Deletions cut 5 bases from V and 0 bases from J, with 13 bases between. The V gene's germline CDR1 is SGHTA and CDR2 FQGNSA. The CDR3 length is 15 residues. The CDR3 region is CASSQYNGMNTEAFF. In nucleotides, the CDR3 is TGTGCCAGCAGCCAATATAATGGGATGAACACTGAAGCTTTCTTT. The complete variable domain, with remaining parts taken from reference TRBV7-2 and TRBJ1-1, reads GAGVSQSPSNKVTEKGKDVELRCDPISGHTALYWYRQSLGQGLEFLIYFQGNSAPDKSGLPSDRFSAERTGGSVSTLTIQRTQQEDSAVYLCASSQYNGMNTEAFFGQGTRLTVV.

V and J are TRBV23-1 and TRBJ1-4; TRBD1 matches 9 bases. TRBV23-1 is noted as an ORF with a role that remains uncertain. J lost 6 bases, V lost 4 bases, and 21 bases had no gene match. This CDR3 comprises 20 residues. The CDR3 loop is CASSRASPLIAGTGHEKLFF. In DNA form, the CDR3 reads TGCGCCAGCAGTCGCGCGTCTCCTCTTATTGCCGGGACAGGGCATGAAAAACTGTTTTTT.

This rearrangement joins TRBV10-3 to TRBJ2-5, with TRBD2 matching over 7 bases. The CDR3 is 17 amino acids. CDR1 and CDR2 from the germline V gene are ENHRY and SYGVKD. V was pared by 3 bases and J by 0 bases, with 10 bases of the junction left unmatched. The CDR3 is CAISDRMSGINQETQYF. CDR3 DNA sequence: TGTGCCATCAGTGATAGAATGAGCGGGATAAACCAAGAGACCCAGTACTTC.

This chain connects TRBV9 to TRBJ1-5; D is undetermined. Germline V lookup: CDR1 SGDLS, CDR2 YYNGEE. With 4 bases removed from V and 0 bases from J, the gap between germline ends came to 11 bases. The CDR3 totals 15 residues. CDR3 coding DNA: TGTGCCAGCAGCCCCACGGGTTATAGCAATCAGCCCCAGCATTTT. It translates to CASSPTGYSNQPQHF.

The V gene is TRBV28, the J gene TRBJ1-1; D gene unclear. CDR3 length: 13 amino acids. Looked up from germline, CDR1 is MDHEN and CDR2 is SYDVKM. Between the trimmed V and J ends, which lost 2 bases and 8 bases, there was a span of 12 bases. CDR3 residues: CASSLPVGSEAFF. The CDR3, as DNA: TGTGCCAGCAGTTTACCGGTAGGGTCCGAAGCTTTCTTT. Based on the CDR3 plus reference TRBV28 and TRBJ1-1, the full variable domain is DVKVTQSSRYLVKRTGEKVFLECVQDMDHENMFWYRQDPGLGLRLIYFSYDVKMKEKGDIPEGYSVSREKKERFSLILESASTNQTSMYLCASSLPVGSEAFFGQGTRLTVV.

The V gene is TRBV3-1 (or the pseudogene TRBV3-2), the J gene TRBJ2-3, with a possible D match to TRBD1 (6 bases). The CDR3 sequence is 16 residues long. V was clipped by 1 base and J by 1 base, with 12 bases between them. Germline V CDR1 and CDR2: LGHDT, YNNKEL (reference sequence). In nucleotides, the CDR3 is TGTGCCAGCAGCCAAGCCAGGGGAAGTGGCACAGATACGCAGTATTTT. Translated, it gives CASSQARGSGTDTQYF.

The chain carries TRBV6-5 and TRBJ1-2; 9 bases agree with TRBD1. This CDR3 spans 12 amino acids. Germline V lookup: CDR1 MNHEY, CDR2 SVGAGI. V gave up 10 bases and J gave up 4 bases; unmatched junction bases: 4. The CDR3 DNA reads as TGTGCCACCTCGACAGGGGGCTATGGCTACACCTTC. It translates to CATSTGGYGYTF.

The chain couples TRBV28 to TRBJ2-7, with D perhaps TRBD1 or TRBD2 (5 bases each). V was trimmed by 8 bases and J by 7 bases, leaving 15 bases between them. The CDR3 covers 12 residues. Germline values: CDR1 MDHEN, CDR2 SYDVKM. The CDR3 DNA follows: TGTGCCAGCGCCCCTGGGGGTCGAGAGCAGTACTTC. Amino acids: CASAPGGREQYF. Full variable domain (remainder filled in from reference TRBV28 and TRBJ2-7): DVKVTQSSRYLVKRTGEKVFLECVQDMDHENMFWYRQDPGLGLRLIYFSYDVKMKEKGDIPEGYSVSREKKERFSLILESASTNQTSMYLCASAPGGREQYFGPGTRLTVT.

This chain connects TRBV19 to TRBJ2-2; 8 bases are shared with TRBD1. Germline V gene lookup returns CDR1 LNHDA and CDR2 SQIVND (reference sequence). J gave up 8 bases and V 6 bases, and 11 bases lay outside the gene matches. This CDR3 is built from 15 residues. The CDR3 sequence is CASRETGVESGELFF. Written as DNA, the CDR3 is TGTGCCAGTAGAGAGACAGGGGTCGAGTCAGGGGAGCTGTTTTTT.

The CDR3 sequence is CASSRQGALGYTF. CDR3 bases: TGTGCCAGCAGCCGGCAGGGGGCGCTTGGCTACACCTTC. The chain employs TRBV28 and TRBJ1-2, with 8 bases aligning to TRBD1. V shed 6 bases, J shed 7 bases, and the junction held 7 bases outside the gene matches. The CDR3 runs to 13 residues. Germline V gene lookup returns CDR1 MDHEN and CDR2 SYDVKM.

This clone occurred once. Relative to the germline gene, one junction end is altered; a read error may explain this. The V gene is TRBV7-7, the J gene TRBJ2-3; weak D call: TRBD2 (6 bases). Per germline, CDR1 SSHAT and CDR2 FNYEAQ (reference sequence). This CDR3 comprises 16 residues. The CDR3 here is CASSFQASATTDTQYF. For the CDR3, the DNA is TGTGCTAGCAGCTTTCAGGCTAGCGCGACCACAGATACGCAGTATTTT.